The 17 T cell receptor beta chains below were found in one sample sequenced in a study of blood T cell repertoires in COVID-19 (dated by TCRdb to 2020 to 2021). The library was generated by the immunoSEQ multiplex PCR assay. Not all clones reach the TCRdb copy of this immuneACCESS table, which keeps in-frame sequences only. Checked studies attribute under half of the gap to unresolved V genes and leave the rest unexplained. Recorded for this sample are under 65,000 clones; around 80% of them occurred a single time. The ten largest clones take up 5.5% to 6% of the sample. Sequenced material: peripheral blood. These receptors originate from a woman aged 55-70 years with acute or convalescent COVID-19.

This chain uses TRBV5-5 with TRBJ1-5; D not certain. The germline V and J ends were trimmed by 3 bases and 0 bases, with 7 bases remaining between them. Germline V lookup: CDR1 SGHKS, CDR2 YYEKEE (reference sequence). This CDR3 spans 14 amino acids. The CDR3 reads CASSSLSSNQPQHF. CDR3 sequence (DNA): TGTGCCAGCAGCTCCCTAAGTAGCAATCAGCCCCAGCATTTT. Together with reference TRBV5-5 and TRBJ1-5, the CDR3 gives the full variable domain: DAGVTQSPTHLIKTRGQQVTLRCSPISGHKSVSWYQQVLGQGPQFIFQYYEKEERGRGNFPDRFSARQFPNYSSELNVNALLLGDSALYLCASSSLSSNQPQHFGDGTRLSIL.

Turning to this clone: The sample carries other DNA sequences with the same CDR3. This chain connects TRBV2 to TRBJ1-6; no clear D. V was clipped by 1 base and J by 6 bases, with 7 bases between them. The CDR3 runs 14 residues. Looked up from germline, CDR1 is SNHLY and CDR2 is FYNNEI. The CDR3 coding sequence is TGTGCCAGCAGTGAAGGGAGGCGTAATTCACCCCTCCACTTT. The encoded protein is CASSEGRRNSPLHF.

This chain links TRBV7-2 with TRBJ2-7; 11 nucleotides match TRBD1. Germline loops: CDR1 SGHTA, CDR2 FQGNSA. The CDR3 has 15 residues. V lost 6 bases, J lost 3 bases, and 7 bases stayed unmatched. CDR3 sequence (DNA): TGTGCCAGCAGGCCCTTGGGACAGGGGGTCTACGAGCAGTACTTC. Translation gives CASRPLGQGVYEQYF.

The chain has TRBV19 and TRBJ1-2; D is possibly TRBD1 (5 bases). Germline loops: CDR1 LNHDA, CDR2 SQIVND (reference sequence). The length of the CDR3 is 16 residues. V was pared by 4 bases and J by 3 bases, with 18 bases between. The CDR3 protein is CASSTAGTRGDYGYTF. The CDR3 DNA reads TGTGCCAGTAGTACAGCCGGGACCCGCGGGGACTATGGCTACACCTTC.

The gene calls are TRBV25-1 and TRBJ1-1, with D possibly TRBD1 on 6 matching bases. V lost 5 bases, J lost 0 bases, and 13 bases lay in between. The CDR3 has 15 amino acids. Germline loops: CDR1 MGHDK, CDR2 SYGVNS. In DNA form, the CDR3 reads TGTGCCAGCAGTATCGGTGGGACACTGAACACTGAAGCTTTCTTT. It is translated as CASSIGGTLNTEAFF.

The chain joins TRBV7-2 to TRBJ1-5; tentatively, D is TRBD1 (5 bases). Germline V gene data show CDR1 as SGHTA and CDR2 as FQGNSA. Trimming removed 5 bases from V and 7 bases from J, with 15 bases in between. This CDR3 is 14 amino acids long. CDR3 bases: TGTGCCAGCAGCCCGATGACAGTAGACCAGCCCCAGCATTTT. Its translation: CASSPMTVDQPQHF.

This clone has a handful of counts. The chain employs TRBV10-1 and TRBJ2-2; 7 nucleotides match TRBD2. Germline values: CDR1 WNHNN, CDR2 SYGVQD (reference sequence). This CDR3 has 14 residues. After removal of 4 bases from V and 2 bases from J, the junction contained 1 base not matched to a gene. For the CDR3, the DNA is TGCGCCAGCAGTGGACTAGCAAACACCGGGGAGCTGTTTTTT. This sequence encodes CASSGLANTGELFF.

This chain uses TRBV29-1 with TRBJ1-2, with a tentative D call TRBD1 (6 bases). Germline loops: CDR1 SQVTM, CDR2 ANQGSEA. The length of the CDR3 is 14 residues. V was clipped by 5 bases and J by 5 bases, with 18 bases between them. Here the CDR3 DNA reads TGCAGCGTTCGACCGGGGGGCGGCTGGTATGGCTACACCTTC. Translated: CSVRPGGGWYGYTF.

Points on this clone: This specimen includes other DNA sequences encoding the same CDR3. The gene calls are TRBV5-1 and TRBJ2-3; D remains ambiguous. Trimming shortened V by 0 bases and J by 3 bases, and 8 bases separated the two germline ends. The CDR3 loop spans 14 amino acids. Germline assignment: CDR1 SGHRS and CDR2 YFSETQ. The CDR3 here is CASSLVAGTDTQYF. The CDR3 nucleotides are TGCGCCAGCAGCTTGGTAGCCGGAACAGATACGCAGTATTTT.

This sequence joins TRBV27 and TRBJ1-4, with unresolved D. This CDR3 contains 13 residues. The germline gives CDR1 MNHEY, CDR2 SMNVEV (reference sequence). Trimming stripped 5 bases from V and 8 bases from J, with 12 bases between. The CDR3 nucleotides read TGTGCCAGCAGTCCCATTAGCAACGAAAAACTGTTTTTT. The encoded protein is CASSPISNEKLFF.

V and J are TRBV5-4 and TRBJ2-2; D is ambiguous. Trimming took off 5 bases at V and 6 bases at J, with 8 bases between the two ends. Germline V gene sequence: CDR1 SGHNT, CDR2 YYREEE (reference sequence). The CDR3 spans 12 residues. As DNA, the CDR3 is TGTGCCAGCAGTTTCGGGTCCGGGGAGCTGTTTTTT. Its translation: CASSFGSGELFF.

This clone was picked up one time. CDR3 loop: CASTVETGGEKLFF. The CDR3 DNA is TGTGCCAGCACCGTGGAGACAGGGGGCGAAAAACTGTTTTTT. The chain links TRBV2 to TRBJ1-4, with 10 positions matching TRBD1. This CDR3 has 14 residues. Germline CDR1 and CDR2: SNHLY and FYNNEI. Trimming at V came to 7 bases and at J to 8 bases, leaving 7 bases not matched to a gene.

This chain links TRBV5-1 with TRBJ2-1, with 10 bases aligning to TRBD2. This CDR3 comprises 15 residues. Trimming cost V 4 bases and J 6 bases; bases outside gene matches: 7. Per germline, CDR1 SGHRS and CDR2 YFSETQ. CDR3 protein: CASSRAGTSVNEQFF. DNA for the CDR3: TGCGCCAGCAGCCGAGCCGGGACTAGCGTCAATGAGCAGTTCTTC.

The sample holds one count of this clone. The V gene is TRBV10-3, the J gene TRBJ2-7, with 7 bases that match TRBD1. The CDR3 is 14 residues long. The junction had 5 bases not matched to a gene; V was cut back by 3 bases and J by 3 bases. Germline CDR1 is ENHRY and CDR2 is SYGVKD. The CDR3 here is CAISEHGTDYEQYF. In nucleotides, the CDR3 is TGTGCCATCAGTGAACACGGGACAGACTACGAGCAGTACTTC.

This sequence joins TRBV7-3 and TRBJ2-2, with TRBD1 matching 9 bases. V gave up 5 bases and J gave up 4 bases; unmatched junction bases: 8. The CDR3 is made up of 16 amino acids. Per germline, CDR1 SGHTA and CDR2 FQGTGA. In nucleotides, the CDR3 is TGTGCCAGCAGCGACCACAGGGGGCAGATCACCGGGGAGCTGTTTTTT. Residues: CASSDHRGQITGELFF.

V and J are TRBV5-1 and TRBJ2-1; 8 positions match TRBD2. V lost 2 bases, J lost 0 bases, and 4 bases stayed unmatched. The germline CDR1 and CDR2 sequences are SGHRS and YFSETQ. The CDR3 loop spans 16 amino acids. Here the CDR3 reads CASSFSGANSYNEQFF. The CDR3 bases are TGCGCCAGCAGCTTTAGCGGGGCGAACTCCTACAATGAGCAGTTCTTC.

V is TRBV30 and J is TRBJ2-7; 8 bases are a match to TRBD1. The CDR3 has 20 amino acids. V was pared by 2 bases and J by 2 bases, with 23 bases of the junction left unmatched. From germline, CDR1 is GTSNPN and CDR2 SVGIG (reference sequence). The CDR3 DNA reads as TGTGCCTGGAGTCCCCGTTCTTTATCTGTTCGTCAGGGGGCTGCCTACGAGCAGTACTTC. Amino acids: CAWSPRSLSVRQGAAYEQYF.